The 27 T cell receptor beta chains listed next were all sequenced from one sample in a study of T cell repertoires in cytomegalovirus infection. One entry per CDR3 protein, called by TCRdb with MiXCR from the reads. The sample yields over 250,000 distinct CDR3 sequences, less than 25% seen once. The antigens these receptors bind are not known. Sequencing was performed on cultured PBMCs, taken from culture after CMV antigen stimulation. Receptors were obtained from a human donor in good health (CMV status not recorded). Some clones in this sample may be carry-over from other donors' samples.

The chain uses TRBV28 and TRBJ2-1, with D perhaps matching TRBD2 (5 bases). Germline CDR1 is MDHEN and CDR2 is SYDVKM. Trimming left V 4 bases short and J 2 bases short, with 6 bases between. The CDR3 extends over 13 amino acids. The CDR3 here is CASSSAAYNEQFF. For the CDR3, the DNA is TGTGCCAGCAGTTCAGCGGCCTACAATGAGCAGTTCTTC.

The gene calls are TRBV5-1 and TRBJ1-4, with TRBD1 matching 10 bases. The CDR3 consists of 18 residues. The trim removed 3 bases at V and 7 bases at J, leaving 15 bases unmatched. Per the germline V gene, CDR1 is SGHRS and CDR2 is YFSETQ. The DNA for the CDR3 is TGCGCCAGCAGCTCCTCCGGGACAGGGGACTTTCCGAGTGAAAAACTGTTTTTT. Protein sequence: CASSSSGTGDFPSEKLFF.

This clonotype was found a few times. The rearrangement uses TRBV6-1 and TRBJ2-5; 11 bases are shared with TRBD2. The length of the CDR3 is 13 residues. Germline assignment: CDR1 MNHNS and CDR2 SASEGT. V trimming: 7 bases; J trimming: 7 bases; junction bases outside the gene matches: 5. CDR3 loop: CASTSSGRSTQYF. The CDR3 region has the DNA TGTGCCAGCACCTCTAGCGGGAGGTCGACCCAGTACTTC.

This clonotype has a handful of counts. J is TRBJ2-1 and V is TRBV6-5; D uncertain. The CDR3 sequence is 13 residues long. Trimming stripped 10 bases from V and 5 bases from J, with 15 bases between. Germline-derived CDR1 and CDR2 are MNHEY and SVGAGI. CDR3 protein: CATHKRSNNEQFF. CDR3 DNA: TGTGCCACCCACAAGAGGAGTAACAATGAGCAGTTCTTC.

This clonotype was seen more than once but under ten times. V usage is TRBV19 and J usage is TRBJ2-1; the D gene is possibly TRBD2 (8 bases). CDR3 length: 15 amino acids. Germline V lookup: CDR1 LNHDA, CDR2 SQIVND (reference sequence). The V and J ends lost 8 bases and 2 bases respectively, with 16 bases between them. The CDR3 coding sequence is TGTGCCAGTCGTAGCGGGACAGTCACCTACAATGAGCAGTTCTTC. Protein sequence: CASRSGTVTYNEQFF.

The gene calls are TRBV11-2 and TRBJ2-5; TRBD1 matches at 9 bases. There are 14 residues in the CDR3. Germline-derived CDR1 and CDR2 are SGHAT and FQNNGV. With V trimmed by 8 bases and J by 5 bases, 9 bases remained unmatched. CDR3 sequence: CASQPQGAGETQYF. CDR3 in DNA: TGTGCCAGCCAACCACAGGGGGCAGGGGAGACCCAGTACTTC.

This clonotype was counted at least ten times. The V call is TRBV6-2 or TRBV6-3, the J call TRBJ2-1; D is perhaps TRBD2 (6 bases). Trimming cost V 2 bases and J 4 bases, with 12 bases left between them. CDR3 length equals 15 residues. Germline CDR1 is MNHEY and CDR2 is SVGEGT. The CDR3 nucleotides are TGTGCCAGCAGTTACCCGGGACTGAGATACAATGAGCAGTTCTTC. This encodes CASSYPGLRYNEQFF.

This clonotype was observed a handful of times. V is TRBV6-2 or TRBV6-3 and J is TRBJ2-3; D is possibly TRBD2 (5 bases). This CDR3 region has 13 residues. The ends were cut back, 2 bases at V and 5 bases at J, with 8 bases in the middle. Germline CDR1 and CDR2: MNHEY and SVGEGT. For the CDR3, the DNA is TGTGCCAGCAGTTACCAAGGACTAGATACGCAGTATTTT. This encodes CASSYQGLDTQYF.

This clonotype has more than one count but fewer than ten. This chain uses TRBV9 with TRBJ2-1, with 10 nucleotides matching TRBD2. The CDR3 covers 15 residues. Trimming took 4 bases from V and 7 from J; bases not matched to a gene: 8. Germline V gene data show CDR1 as SGDLS and CDR2 as YYNGEE. The CDR3 coding sequence is TGTGCCAGCAGCCCAACTAGCGGGACTTGGAATGAGCAGTTCTTC. It yields the protein CASSPTSGTWNEQFF.

This clonotype was seen repeatedly, ten times or more. The genes are TRBV7-3 and TRBJ2-3; D unclear. Germline CDR1 SGHTA, CDR2 FQGTGA. The CDR3 loop spans 14 amino acids. Between the trimmed V and J ends, which lost 3 bases and 6 bases, there was a span of 13 bases. CDR3 residues: CASSLALAEDTQYF. In DNA, the CDR3 is TGTGCCAGCAGCTTGGCCCTCGCTGAGGATACGCAGTATTTT.

This clonotype was picked up many times. The rearrangement links TRBV6-5 to TRBJ2-5, with 8 positions matching TRBD1. From germline, CDR1 is MNHEY and CDR2 SVGAGI. This CDR3 region has 14 residues. With V trimmed by 2 bases and J by 1 base, 0 bases remained unmatched. The CDR3 bases are TGTGCCAGCAGTTACGACAGGGGCCAAGAGACCCAGTACTTC. This codes for CASSYDRGQETQYF.

The chain recombines TRBV30 with TRBJ1-6, with D possibly being TRBD1 (5 bases). Germline values: CDR1 GTSNPN, CDR2 SVGIG (reference sequence). V gave up 1 base and J gave up 6 bases, with 19 bases separating them. The length of the CDR3 is 17 residues. CDR3 residues: CAWSDTRGSTFNSPLHF. CDR3 bases: TGTGCCTGGAGTGATACGAGGGGCAGCACTTTTAATTCACCCCTCCACTTT.

V and J are TRBV10-3 and TRBJ2-6; D is unclear. The CDR3 runs to 18 residues. Germline V gene sequence: CDR1 ENHRY, CDR2 SYGVKD. V lost 4 bases to trimming and J lost 0 bases, with 16 bases between them. DNA for the CDR3: TGTGCCATCAGTGGCCTCTCGGTGCAATTCTCTGGGGCCAACGTCCTGACTTTC. Translation gives CAISGLSVQFSGANVLTF.

The J gene is TRBJ1-2, the V gene TRBV7-2; D gene uncertain. CDR3 length: 12 residues. Germline CDR1 SGHTA, CDR2 FQGNSA. V was pared by 5 bases and J by 7 bases, with 11 bases between. The CDR3 coding sequence is TGTGCCAGCAGCCGTGGGGAAACTGGCTACACCTTC. Protein: CASSRGETGYTF. Variable domain in full (rest from reference TRBV7-2 and TRBJ1-2): GAGVSQSPSNKVTEKGKDVELRCDPISGHTALYWYRQSLGQGLEFLIYFQGNSAPDKSGLPSDRFSAERTGGSVSTLTIQRTQQEDSAVYLCASSRGETGYTFGSGTRLTVV.

This sequence joins TRBV5-1 and TRBJ1-6, with D perhaps TRBD1 (5 bases). The CDR3 is 13 residues long. CDR1 and CDR2 from the germline V gene are SGHRS and YFSETQ. V shed 0 bases and J shed 8 bases, with 6 bases lying between them. The CDR3 is CASSLGRDSPLHF. The CDR3 nucleotides read TGCGCCAGCAGCTTGGGCAGGGATTCACCCCTCCACTTT.

This clonotype has only a few counts. V gene TRBV20-1 combines with J gene TRBJ1-2, with 7 bases matching TRBD1. This CDR3 region has 15 residues. The V gene's germline CDR1 is DFQATT and CDR2 SNEGSKA (reference sequence). V trimming: 3 bases; J trimming: 7 bases; junction bases outside the gene matches: 14. The CDR3 here is CSARGSTGDAGGYTF. CDR3 coding DNA: TGCAGTGCTAGGGGCTCTACAGGGGACGCCGGTGGCTACACCTTC.

This clonotype was seen repeatedly, ten times or more. This rearrangement joins TRBV9 to TRBJ2-1; TRBD2 agrees at 14 bases. The V gene end was trimmed by 2 bases and the J gene end by 8 bases; junction bases not matched to a gene: 9. The CDR3 sequence is 17 residues long. Germline V gives CDR1 SGDLS, CDR2 YYNGEE. This chain's CDR3 is CASSVGTSGSMGDEQFF. In DNA, the CDR3 is TGTGCCAGCAGCGTCGGGACTAGCGGGAGCATGGGGGATGAGCAGTTCTTC.

Details on this clonotype: Compared with germline, one end of the junction differs, possibly owing to a read error. This chain links TRBV12-3 or TRBV12-4 with TRBJ1-1; the D is unclear. The CDR3 consists of 11 residues. The CDR3 sequence is CASSPGPGWVF. The CDR3 DNA is TGTGCCAGCAGTCCCGGACCCGGGTGGGTCTTT.

This chain connects TRBV11-2 to TRBJ2-1; 10 bases match TRBD1. In germline, CDR1 is SGHAT, CDR2 FQNNGV. Trimming removed 2 bases from V and 4 bases from J; junction bases left unmatched: 17. The CDR3 contains 20 residues. CDR3 protein: CASSLIVGDSGTGAYNEQFF. The CDR3 nucleotides are TGTGCCAGCAGCTTAATCGTAGGGGATAGCGGGACAGGGGCTTACAATGAGCAGTTCTTC.

This clonotype has at least ten counts. The J gene is TRBJ2-1, the V gene TRBV7-9; a weak D match, TRBD2 (8 bases). This CDR3 has 19 amino acids. From germline, CDR1 is SEHNR and CDR2 FQNEAQ (reference sequence). V was clipped by 5 bases and J by 7 bases, with 30 bases between them. In DNA, the CDR3 is TGTGCCAGCAGCACAAGACAGGGCCGTAGCGGGATTCTGAAAAATGAGCAGTTCTTC. This sequence encodes CASSTRQGRSGILKNEQFF. The full variable domain, its missing parts supplied by reference TRBV7-9 and TRBJ2-1, is DTGVSQNPRHKITKRGQNVTFRCDPISEHNRLYWYRQTLGQGPEFLTYFQNEAQLEKSRLLSDRFSAERPKGSFSTLEIQRTEQGDSAMYLCASSTRQGRSGILKNEQFFGPGTRLTVL.

This chain uses TRBV10-2 with TRBJ2-5; 7 bases map to TRBD1. Per the germline V gene, CDR1 is WSHSY and CDR2 is SAAADI. The CDR3 runs to 14 residues. J lost 5 bases, V lost 6 bases, and 9 bases had no gene match. CDR3 sequence reads: CASRPGTVDETQYF. CDR3 DNA sequence: TGCGCCAGCAGGCCCGGGACAGTAGATGAGACCCAGTACTTC.

V usage is TRBV5-1 and J usage is TRBJ2-5; tentatively, D is TRBD2 (6 bases). Germline V gene data show CDR1 as SGHRS and CDR2 as YFSETQ. The CDR3 runs to 15 residues. The V gene lost 5 bases and the J gene lost 4 bases, with 18 bases spanning the gap. The CDR3 loop reads CASSPLRGGRETQYF. The CDR3 coding sequence is TGCGCCAGCAGTCCCTTACGGGGAGGAAGAGAGACCCAGTACTTC. The full variable domain, rest sourced from reference TRBV5-1 and TRBJ2-5, is KAGVTQTPRYLIKTRGQQVTLSCSPISGHRSVSWYQQTPGQGLQFLFEYFSETQRNKGNFPGRFSGRQFSNSRSEMNVSTLELGDSALYLCASSPLRGGRETQYFGPGTRLLVL.

This clonotype showed up many times. The chain combines TRBV7-8 with TRBJ2-3, with 8 bases identical to TRBD2. V lost 7 bases to trimming and J lost 4 bases; unmatched junction nucleotides: 10. Germline CDR1 and CDR2: SGHVS and FQNEAQ. The CDR3 is 15 residues long. In nucleotides, the CDR3 is TGTGCCAGCAAGCTATTAGCGGGGAGGTCAGATACGCAGTATTTT. This gives the protein CASKLLAGRSDTQYF.

In this sample, this clonotype turned up a few times. V and J are TRBV6-1 and TRBJ2-2, with 12 bases fitting TRBD2. Per the germline V gene, CDR1 is MNHNS and CDR2 is SASEGT. J lost 6 bases, V lost 2 bases, and 4 bases had no gene match. The CDR3 runs to 16 residues. The CDR3 loop is CASSELTSGRSGELFF. CDR3 nucleotides: TGTGCCAGCAGTGAACTTACTAGCGGGAGGTCCGGGGAGCTGTTTTTT.

In this sample, this clonotype turned up many times. The V call is TRBV7-2, the J call TRBJ1-1; D gene ambiguous. The CDR3 has 15 residues. The germline V and J ends were trimmed by 1 base and 0 bases, with 9 bases remaining between them. Germline assignment: CDR1 SGHTA and CDR2 FQGNSA. CDR3 loop: CASSLVRAVNTEAFF. For the CDR3, the DNA is TGTGCCAGCAGCTTAGTTCGGGCCGTGAACACTGAAGCTTTCTTT.

The V gene is TRBV20-1, the J gene TRBJ1-1; D may be TRBD1 (6 bases). The CDR3 is 13 amino acids. The V end lost 4 bases, the J end lost 1 base, and 10 bases lay between the germline ends. CDR1 and CDR2 from the germline V gene are DFQATT and SNEGSKA (reference sequence). As DNA, the CDR3 is TGCAGTGCTACTTGGACAGCGAACACTGAAGCTTTCTTT. The encoded protein is CSATWTANTEAFF.

This clonotype was observed at least ten times. The chain joins TRBV7-2 to TRBJ2-7, with D possibly being TRBD1 or TRBD2 (5 bases each). The CDR3 runs 14 residues. Germline V gives CDR1 SGHTA, CDR2 FQGNSA. V was shortened by 1 base and J by 7 bases, with 14 bases between the two germline ends. This CDR3 is CASSLDLWDGEQYV. CDR3 bases: TGTGCCAGCAGCTTAGACTTGTGGGACGGGGAGCAGTACGTC.